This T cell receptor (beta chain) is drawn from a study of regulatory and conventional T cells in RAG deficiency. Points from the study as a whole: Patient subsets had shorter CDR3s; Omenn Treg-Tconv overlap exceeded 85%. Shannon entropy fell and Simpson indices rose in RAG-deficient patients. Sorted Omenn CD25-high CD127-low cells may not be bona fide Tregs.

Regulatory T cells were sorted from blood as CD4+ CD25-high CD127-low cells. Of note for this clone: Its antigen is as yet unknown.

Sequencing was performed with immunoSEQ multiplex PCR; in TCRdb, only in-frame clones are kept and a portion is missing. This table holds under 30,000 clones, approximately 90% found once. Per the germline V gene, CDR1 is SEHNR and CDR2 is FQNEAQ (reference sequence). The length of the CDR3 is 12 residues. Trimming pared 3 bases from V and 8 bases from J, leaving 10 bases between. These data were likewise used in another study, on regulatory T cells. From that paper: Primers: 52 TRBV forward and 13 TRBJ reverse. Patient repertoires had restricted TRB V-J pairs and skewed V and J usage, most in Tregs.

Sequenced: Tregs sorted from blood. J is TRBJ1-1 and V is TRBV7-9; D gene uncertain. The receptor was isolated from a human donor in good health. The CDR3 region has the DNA TGTGCCAGCAGCTTGCGGACGCCCGAAGCTTTCTTT. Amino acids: CASSLRTPEAFF.